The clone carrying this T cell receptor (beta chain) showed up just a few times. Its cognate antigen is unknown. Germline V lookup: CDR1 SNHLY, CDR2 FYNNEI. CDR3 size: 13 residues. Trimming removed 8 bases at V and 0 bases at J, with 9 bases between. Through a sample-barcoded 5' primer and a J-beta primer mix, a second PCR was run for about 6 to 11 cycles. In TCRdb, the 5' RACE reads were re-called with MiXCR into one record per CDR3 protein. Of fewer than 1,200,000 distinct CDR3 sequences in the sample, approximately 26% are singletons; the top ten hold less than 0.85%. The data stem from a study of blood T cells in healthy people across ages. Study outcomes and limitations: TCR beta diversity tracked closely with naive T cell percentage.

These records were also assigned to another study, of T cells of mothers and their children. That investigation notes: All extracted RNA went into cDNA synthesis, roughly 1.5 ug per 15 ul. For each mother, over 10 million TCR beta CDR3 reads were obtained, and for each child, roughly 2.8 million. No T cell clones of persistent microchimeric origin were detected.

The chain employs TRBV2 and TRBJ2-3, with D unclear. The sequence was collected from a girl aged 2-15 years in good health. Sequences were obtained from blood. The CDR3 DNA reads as TGTGCCAGCGGCCCTTCTAGCACAGATACGCAGTATTTT. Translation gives CASGPSSTDTQYF.